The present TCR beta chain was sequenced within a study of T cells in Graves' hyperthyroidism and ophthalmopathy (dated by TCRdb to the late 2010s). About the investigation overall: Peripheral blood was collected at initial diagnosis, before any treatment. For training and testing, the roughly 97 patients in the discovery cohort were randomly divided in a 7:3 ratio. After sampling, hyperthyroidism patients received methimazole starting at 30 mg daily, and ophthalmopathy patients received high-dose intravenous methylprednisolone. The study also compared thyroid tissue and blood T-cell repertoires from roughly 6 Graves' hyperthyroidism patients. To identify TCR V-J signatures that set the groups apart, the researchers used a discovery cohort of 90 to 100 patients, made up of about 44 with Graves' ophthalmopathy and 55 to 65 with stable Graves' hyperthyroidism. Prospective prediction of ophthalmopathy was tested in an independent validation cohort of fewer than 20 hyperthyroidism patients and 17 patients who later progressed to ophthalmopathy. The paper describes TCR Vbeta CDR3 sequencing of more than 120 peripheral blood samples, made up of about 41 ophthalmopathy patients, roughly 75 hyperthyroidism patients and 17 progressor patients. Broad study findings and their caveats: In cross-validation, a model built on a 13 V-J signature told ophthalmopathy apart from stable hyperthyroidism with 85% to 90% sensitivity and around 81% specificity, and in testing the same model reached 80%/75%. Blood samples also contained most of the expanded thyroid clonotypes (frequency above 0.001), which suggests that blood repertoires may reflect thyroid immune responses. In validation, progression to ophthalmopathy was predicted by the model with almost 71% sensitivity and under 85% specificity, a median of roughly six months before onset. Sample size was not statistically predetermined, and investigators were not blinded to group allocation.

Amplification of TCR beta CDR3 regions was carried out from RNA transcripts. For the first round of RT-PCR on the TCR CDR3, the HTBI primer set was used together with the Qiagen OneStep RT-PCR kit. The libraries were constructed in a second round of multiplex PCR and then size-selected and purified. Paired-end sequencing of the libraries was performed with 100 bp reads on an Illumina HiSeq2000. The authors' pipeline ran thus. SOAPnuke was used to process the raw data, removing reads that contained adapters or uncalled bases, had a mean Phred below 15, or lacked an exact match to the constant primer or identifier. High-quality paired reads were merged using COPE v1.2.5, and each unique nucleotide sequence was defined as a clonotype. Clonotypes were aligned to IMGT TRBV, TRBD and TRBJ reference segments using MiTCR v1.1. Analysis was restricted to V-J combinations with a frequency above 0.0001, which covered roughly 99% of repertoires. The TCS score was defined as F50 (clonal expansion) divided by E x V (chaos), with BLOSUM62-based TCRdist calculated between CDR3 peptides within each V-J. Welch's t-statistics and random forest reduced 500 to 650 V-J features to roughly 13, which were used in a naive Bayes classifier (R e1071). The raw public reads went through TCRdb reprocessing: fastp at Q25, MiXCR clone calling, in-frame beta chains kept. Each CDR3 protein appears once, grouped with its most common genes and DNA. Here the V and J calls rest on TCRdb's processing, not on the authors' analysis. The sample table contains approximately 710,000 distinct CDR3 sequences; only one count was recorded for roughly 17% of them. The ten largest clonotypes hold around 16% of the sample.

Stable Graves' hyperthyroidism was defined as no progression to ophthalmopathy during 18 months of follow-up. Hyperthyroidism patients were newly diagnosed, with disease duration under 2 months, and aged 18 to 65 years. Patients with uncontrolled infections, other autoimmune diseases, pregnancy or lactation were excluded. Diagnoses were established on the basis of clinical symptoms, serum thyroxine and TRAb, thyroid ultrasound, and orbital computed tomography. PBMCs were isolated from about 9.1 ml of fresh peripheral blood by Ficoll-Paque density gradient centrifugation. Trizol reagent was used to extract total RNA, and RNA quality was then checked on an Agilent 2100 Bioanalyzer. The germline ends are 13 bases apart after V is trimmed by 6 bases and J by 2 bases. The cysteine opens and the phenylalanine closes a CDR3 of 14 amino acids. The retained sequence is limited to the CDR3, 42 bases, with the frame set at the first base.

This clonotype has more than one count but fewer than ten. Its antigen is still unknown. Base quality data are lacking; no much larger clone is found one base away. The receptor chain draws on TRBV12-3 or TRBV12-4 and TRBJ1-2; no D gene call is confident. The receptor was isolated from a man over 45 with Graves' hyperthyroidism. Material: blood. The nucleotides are TGTGCCAGCAGACCACCTAACCAAAACTATGGCTACACCTTC. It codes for CASRPPNQNYGYTF.